This TCR beta chain was obtained from a study of human T cells and chemical hapten exposure. Documented time point: patch test 2, 6 weeks after DPC sensitization. The treatment was: therapeutic diphenylcyclopropenone sensitization with weekly scalp DPC. The CDR3 has 16 amino acids. Per germline, CDR1 SGHRS and CDR2 YFSETQ. The trim removed 5 bases at V and 0 bases at J, leaving 10 bases unmatched. Overall study results and limits: PT1 expanded TCR counts and patch test score were linked, and their correlation was positive. While controls formed fewer of them, expanded TCRs formed significantly more large CDR3 similarity clusters.

TCRdb re-derived calls from the RACE reads in MiXCR, one entry per CDR3 protein. Among 75,000 to 100,000 distinct CDR3 sequences listed, about 9.6% were seen once. As regards this clonotype: The antigen is undetermined.

The material was whole blood, obtained in connection with sensitization to the hapten diphenylcyclopropenone (DPC). This clonotype was sampled from a woman in her forties with alopecia areata. Some clones in this sample may be carry-over from other donors' samples. The V call is TRBV5-1, the J call TRBJ2-7; 8 bases fit TRBD2. CDR3 coding DNA: TGCGCCAGCAGTCCTGCCCCGGGAGGGAGCTCCTACGAGCAGTACTTC. Translation gives CASSPAPGGSSYEQYF. The full variable domain, rest sourced from reference TRBV5-1 and TRBJ2-7, is KAGVTQTPRYLIKTRGQQVTLSCSPISGHRSVSWYQQTPGQGLQFLFEYFSETQRNKGNFPGRFSGRQFSNSRSEMNVSTLELGDSALYLCASSPAPGGSSYEQYFGPGTRLTVT.